This section outlines one T cell receptor beta chain sequence together with its context. The target antigen is unknown. The treatment was: roughly ten-day PBMC culture with coronavirus spike peptide pools or control peptides (ViraFEST assay). ViraFEST expanded antigen-specific T cells with peptide pools, then sequenced TCRs. This sample was taken from a study of vaccination and CD4 T cells after COVID-19. Study-level background: Taking of post-vaccine samples occurred a median approximately 70 days after dose two (range 14 to 241). Overlapping peptides covering the spike proteins of SARS-CoV-2, HCoV-NL63, HCoV-OC43 and HCoV-229E were added to stimulate cells.

Oncomine TCR Beta short-read sequencing was applied to DNA from cultured CD4+ T cells. TCRdb passed the PCR reads through MiXCR, listing each CDR3 protein once. The profile shows 13,000 or so distinct CDR3 sequences, approximately 40% of them singletons. Findings and limits, study-wide: When vaccine-specific clones from convalescent patients were examined, 304 of 307 were spike mono-reactive.

Input material: CD4+ T cells from blood, cultured in vitro. The TCR sequence derives from a human donor who had recovered from COVID-19.

DNA for the CDR3: TGTGCCAGCAGCTTAGCGCTCAGTAGCTCTGGGGCCAACGTCCTGACTTTC. Amino acids: CASSLALSSSGANVLTF. V and J are TRBV7-2 and TRBJ2-6, with no clear D. CDR3 size: 17 residues. The germline CDR1 and CDR2 sequences are SGHTA and FQGNSA. V dropped 0 bases and J dropped 0 bases, with 9 bases sitting between them.